These 14 T cell receptor beta chains originate from one sample sequenced in a study of glioma-infiltrating T cells after dendritic cell vaccination. This table comes from immunoSEQ multiplex PCR, and its TCRdb copy is limited to in-frame clones, with some not included. The sample lists about 38,000 clones, about 80% occurring once. The sequencing used blood, collected before dendritic cell vaccination. The receptors stem from a human donor with glioblastoma.

This rearrangement joins TRBV6-7 to TRBJ2-1; 9 bases line up with TRBD1. TRBV6-7 is designated an ORF whose function remains uncertain. With V trimmed by 6 bases and J by 9 bases, 15 bases remained unmatched. The CDR3 contains 16 residues. The CDR3, as DNA: TGTGCCAGCAGGACTCCGGGACAGGGTCCGGCGAGTGAGCAGTTCTTC. Translating it yields CASRTPGQGPASEQFF.

V is TRBV29-1 and J is TRBJ2-1, with TRBD1 matching over 12 bases. Germline-derived CDR1 and CDR2 are SQVTM and ANQGSEA. The length of the CDR3 is 12 residues. V dropped 7 bases and J dropped 9; count of bases not matched to a gene: 4. The CDR3 DNA reads as TGCAGCGCCGGGACAGGGGGCGCTGAGCAGTTCTTC. Translated, it gives CSAGTGGAEQFF.

The chain couples TRBV4-2 to TRBJ2-7, with 7 bases matching TRBD2. V shed 0 bases, J shed 2 bases, and the junction held 4 bases outside the gene matches. This CDR3 is built from 15 residues. The germline V gene encodes CDR1 LGHNA and CDR2 YNFKEQ. CDR3 sequence: CASSQEASGTYEQYF. The CDR3 DNA reads TGTGCCAGCAGCCAAGAGGCCAGCGGGACCTACGAGCAGTACTTC.

The chain combines TRBV19 with TRBJ2-3, with 13 bases fitting TRBD2. The CDR3 loop spans 15 amino acids. Germline assignment: CDR1 LNHDA and CDR2 SQIVND (reference sequence). V shed 6 bases, J shed 6 bases, and the junction held 6 bases outside the gene matches. CDR3 DNA: TGTGCCAGTAGATCGGGACTAGCGGGGTACGATACGCAGTATTTT. It is translated as CASRSGLAGYDTQYF.

The V gene is TRBV6-5, the J gene TRBJ1-5; unclear D gene. This CDR3 region has 13 residues. Trimming took off 4 bases at V and 7 bases at J, with 11 bases between the two ends. CDR1 and CDR2 (germline): MNHEY, SVGAGI. The CDR3 is CASSFLGGQPQHF. The CDR3, as DNA: TGTGCCAGCAGTTTCCTGGGAGGCCAGCCCCAGCATTTT.

V gene TRBV2 combines with J gene TRBJ1-5, with D perhaps TRBD1 (5 bases). V gave up 3 bases and J gave up 2 bases, with 11 bases separating them. The CDR3 is made up of 15 amino acids. The germline V gene has CDR1 SNHLY and CDR2 FYNNEI. The chain's CDR3 is CASSDGGGGNQPQHF. Here the CDR3 DNA reads TGTGCCAGCAGTGATGGGGGAGGGGGCAATCAGCCCCAGCATTTT.

The J gene is TRBJ1-6, the V gene TRBV5-4, with D perhaps TRBD1 (5 bases). V was shortened by 0 bases and J by 4 bases, with 8 bases between the two germline ends. The germline V gene encodes CDR1 SGHNT and CDR2 YYREEE (reference sequence). The CDR3 runs to 15 residues. The CDR3 loop reads CASSLGSGYNSPLHF. CDR3 bases: TGTGCCAGCAGCTTGGGCTCAGGGTATAATTCACCCCTCCACTTT.

The J gene is TRBJ1-2, the V gene TRBV5-1, with TRBD1 as a possible D gene (6 bases). CDR1 and CDR2 from the germline V gene are SGHRS and YFSETQ. The CDR3 has 14 residues. Trimming stripped 6 bases from V and 0 bases from J, with 12 bases between. The CDR3 DNA is TGCGCCAGCACAGGGGACCCTACTAACTATGGCTACACCTTC. Its protein is CASTGDPTNYGYTF.

This rearrangement joins TRBV11-3 to TRBJ2-5, with 8 bases that match TRBD1. In germline, CDR1 is SGHNT, CDR2 YENEEA. The CDR3 covers 13 residues. Trimming took 3 bases from V and 4 from J; bases not matched to a gene: 1. In nucleotides, the CDR3 is TGTGCCAGCAGCTTGGACAGGGCAGAGACCCAGTACTTC. Translating it yields CASSLDRAETQYF.

The chain couples TRBV7-2 to TRBJ2-7, with 8 positions matching TRBD2. Germline CDR1 reads SGHTA; CDR2 reads FQGNSA. After removal of 5 bases from V and 2 bases from J, the junction contained 8 bases not matched to a gene. The CDR3 contains 15 residues. The CDR3 coding sequence is TGTGCCAGCAGCCCCGACGGGGGGGCTCCCTACGAGCAGTACTTC. Translating it yields CASSPDGGAPYEQYF.

The chain recombines TRBV19 with TRBJ2-3, with D possibly being TRBD1 (5 bases). CDR1 and CDR2 (germline): LNHDA, SQIVND (reference sequence). The V end was cut by 3 bases, the J end by 8 bases, with 21 bases between. CDR3 length: 16 amino acids. The CDR3 loop is CASSMPQARRWGTQYF. In DNA form, the CDR3 reads TGTGCCAGTAGTATGCCACAGGCCCGGCGGTGGGGTACGCAGTATTTT.

This sequence joins TRBV19 and TRBJ2-5; possibly TRBD2 for D (6 bases). With 6 bases removed from V and 0 bases from J, the gap between germline ends came to 26 bases. From germline, CDR1 is LNHDA and CDR2 SQIVND (reference sequence). This CDR3 has 19 residues. This chain's CDR3 is CASSNTAGDLSNNQETQYF. The CDR3 region has the DNA TGTGCCAGTAGCAATACTGCCGGGGACTTATCAAACAACCAAGAGACCCAGTACTTC.

The chain recombines TRBV5-1 with TRBJ1-4; the D gene is possibly TRBD1 (6 bases). V lost 0 bases and J lost 8, with 17 bases in between. Germline V lookup: CDR1 SGHRS, CDR2 YFSETQ. This CDR3 has 16 residues. CDR3 sequence (DNA): TGCGCCAGCAGCTTGGACAGGGCCTCCGAGGTAGAAAAACTGTTTTTT. It encodes CASSLDRASEVEKLFF.

The chain carries TRBV4-2 and TRBJ2-7; a possible D gene is TRBD2 (5 bases). CDR1 is LGHNA, CDR2 YNFKEQ, per germline. The V end was cut by 6 bases, the J end by 6 bases, with 21 bases between. This CDR3 is 15 amino acids long. This CDR3 reads CASSYSAGRRFEQYF. The CDR3 DNA reads as TGTGCCAGCAGTTACTCAGCTGGGAGAAGATTCGAGCAGTACTTC.